This T cell receptor beta chain was obtained from a study of T cell repertoires in cytomegalovirus infection. TCRdb itself ran the reads through MiXCR, one entry per CDR3 protein. Of 180,000 or so distinct CDR3 sequences listed, about a sixth were seen once; the top ten hold under 30%. CDR1 DFQATT and CDR2 SNEGSKA come from the germline V gene (reference sequence). Deletions cut 0 bases from V and 0 bases from J, with 3 bases between. The CDR3 runs 13 residues. The rearrangement uses TRBV20-1 and TRBJ1-3; D remains ambiguous. The TCR originated in a human donor in good health (CMV status not recorded). Some clones in this sample may be carry-over from other donors' samples. The sample consisted of CD8+ T cells from PBMCs. CDR3 bases: TGCAGTGCTAGAGAACTCTCTGGAAACACCATATATTTT. Its translation is CSARELSGNTIYF.